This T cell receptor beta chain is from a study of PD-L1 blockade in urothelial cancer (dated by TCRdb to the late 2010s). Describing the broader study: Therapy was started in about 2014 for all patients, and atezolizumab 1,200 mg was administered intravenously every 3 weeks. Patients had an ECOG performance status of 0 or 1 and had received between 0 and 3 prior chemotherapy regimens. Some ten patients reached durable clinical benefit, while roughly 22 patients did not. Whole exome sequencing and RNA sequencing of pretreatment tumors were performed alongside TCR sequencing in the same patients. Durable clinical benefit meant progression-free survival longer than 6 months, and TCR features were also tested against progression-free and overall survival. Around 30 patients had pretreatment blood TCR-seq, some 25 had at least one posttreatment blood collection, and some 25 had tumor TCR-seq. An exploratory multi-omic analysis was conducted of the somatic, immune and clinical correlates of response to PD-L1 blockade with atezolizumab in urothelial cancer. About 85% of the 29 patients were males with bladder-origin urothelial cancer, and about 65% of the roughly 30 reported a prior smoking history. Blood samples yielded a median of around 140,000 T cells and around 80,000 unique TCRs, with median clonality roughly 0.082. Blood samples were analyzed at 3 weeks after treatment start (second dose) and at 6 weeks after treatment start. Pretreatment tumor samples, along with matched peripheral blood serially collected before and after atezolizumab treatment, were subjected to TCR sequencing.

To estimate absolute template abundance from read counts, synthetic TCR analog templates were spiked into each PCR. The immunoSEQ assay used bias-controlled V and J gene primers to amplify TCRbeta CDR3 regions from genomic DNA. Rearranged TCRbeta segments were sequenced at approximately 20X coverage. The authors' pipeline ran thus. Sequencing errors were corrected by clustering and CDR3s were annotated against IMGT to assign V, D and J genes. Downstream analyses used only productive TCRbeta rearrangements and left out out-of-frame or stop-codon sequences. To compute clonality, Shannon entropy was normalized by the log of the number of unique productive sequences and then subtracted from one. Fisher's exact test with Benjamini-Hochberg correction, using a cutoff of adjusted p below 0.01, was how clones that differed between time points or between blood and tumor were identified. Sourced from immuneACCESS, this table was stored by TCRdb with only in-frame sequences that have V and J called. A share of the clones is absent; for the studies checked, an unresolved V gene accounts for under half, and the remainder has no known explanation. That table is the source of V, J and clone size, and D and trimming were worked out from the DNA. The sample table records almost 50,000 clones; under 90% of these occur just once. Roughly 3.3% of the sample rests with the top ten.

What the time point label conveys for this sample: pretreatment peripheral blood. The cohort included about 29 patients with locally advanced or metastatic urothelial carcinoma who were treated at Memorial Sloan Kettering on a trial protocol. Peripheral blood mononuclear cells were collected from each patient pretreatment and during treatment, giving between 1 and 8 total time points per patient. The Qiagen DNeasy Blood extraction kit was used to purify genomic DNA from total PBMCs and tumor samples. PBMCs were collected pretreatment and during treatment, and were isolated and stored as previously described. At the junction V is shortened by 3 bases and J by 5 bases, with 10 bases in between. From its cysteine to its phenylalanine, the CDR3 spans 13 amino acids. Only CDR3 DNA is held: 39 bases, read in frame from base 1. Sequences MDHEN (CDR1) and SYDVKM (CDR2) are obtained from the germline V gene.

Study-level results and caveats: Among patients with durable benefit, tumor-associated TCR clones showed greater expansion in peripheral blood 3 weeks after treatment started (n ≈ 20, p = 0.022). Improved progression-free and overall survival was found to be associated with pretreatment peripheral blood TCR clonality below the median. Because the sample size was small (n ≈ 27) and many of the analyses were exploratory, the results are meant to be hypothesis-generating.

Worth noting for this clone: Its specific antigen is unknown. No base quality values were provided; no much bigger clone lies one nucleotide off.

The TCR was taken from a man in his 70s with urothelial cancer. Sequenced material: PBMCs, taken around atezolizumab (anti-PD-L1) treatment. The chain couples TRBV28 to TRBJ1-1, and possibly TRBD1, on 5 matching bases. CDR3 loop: CASSFGGGTEAFF. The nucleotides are TGTGCCAGCAGTTTCGGGGGAGGGACTGAAGCTTTCTTT.